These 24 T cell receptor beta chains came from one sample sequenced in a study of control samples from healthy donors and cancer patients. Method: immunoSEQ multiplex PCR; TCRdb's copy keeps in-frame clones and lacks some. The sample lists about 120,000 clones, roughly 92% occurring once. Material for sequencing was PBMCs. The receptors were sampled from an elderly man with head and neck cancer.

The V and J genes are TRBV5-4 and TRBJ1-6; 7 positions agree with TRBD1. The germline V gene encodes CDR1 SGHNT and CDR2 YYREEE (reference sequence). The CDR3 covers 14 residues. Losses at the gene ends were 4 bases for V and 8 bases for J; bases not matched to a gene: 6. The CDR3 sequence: CASSQQGSHSPLHF. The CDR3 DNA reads TGTGCCAGCAGCCAACAGGGGAGTCATTCACCCCTCCACTTT.

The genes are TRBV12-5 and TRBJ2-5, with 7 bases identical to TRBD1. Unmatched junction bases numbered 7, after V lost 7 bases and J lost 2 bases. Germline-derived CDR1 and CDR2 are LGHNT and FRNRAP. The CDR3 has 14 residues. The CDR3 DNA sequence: TGTGCTAGTGCAAGGAGACAGGGACAAGAGACCCAGTACTTC. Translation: CASARRQGQETQYF.

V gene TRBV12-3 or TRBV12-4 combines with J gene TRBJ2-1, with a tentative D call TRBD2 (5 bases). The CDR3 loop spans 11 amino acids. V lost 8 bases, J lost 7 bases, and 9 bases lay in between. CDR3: CASRGLNEQFF. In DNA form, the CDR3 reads TGTGCCAGCCGGGGTTTAAATGAGCAGTTCTTC.

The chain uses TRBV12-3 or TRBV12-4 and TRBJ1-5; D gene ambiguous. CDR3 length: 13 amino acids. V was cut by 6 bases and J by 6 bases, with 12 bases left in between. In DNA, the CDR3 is TGTGCCAGCAGGCCGACCTGGGGTCAGCCCCAGCATTTT. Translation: CASRPTWGQPQHF.

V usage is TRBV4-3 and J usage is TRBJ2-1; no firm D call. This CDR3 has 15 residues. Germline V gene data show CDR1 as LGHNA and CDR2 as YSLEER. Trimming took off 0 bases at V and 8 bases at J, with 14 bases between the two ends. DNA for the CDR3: TGCGCCAGCAGCCAAGAGGGTCGCGGAGAATATGAGCAGTTCTTC. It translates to CASSQEGRGEYEQFF.

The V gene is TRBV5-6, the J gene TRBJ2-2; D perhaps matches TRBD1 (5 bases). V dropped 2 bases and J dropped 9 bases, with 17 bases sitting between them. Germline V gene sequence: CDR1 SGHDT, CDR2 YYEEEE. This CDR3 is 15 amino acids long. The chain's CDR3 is CASSLSALRGRELFF. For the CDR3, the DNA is TGTGCCAGCAGCTTATCGGCCCTAAGGGGAAGGGAGCTGTTTTTT.

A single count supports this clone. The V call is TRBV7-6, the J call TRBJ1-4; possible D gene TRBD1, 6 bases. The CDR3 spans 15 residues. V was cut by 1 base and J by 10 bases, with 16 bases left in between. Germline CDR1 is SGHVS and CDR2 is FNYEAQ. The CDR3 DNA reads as TGTGCCAGCAGCTTAGGACAGGCACCCCTCGGAAAACTGTTTTTT. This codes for CASSLGQAPLGKLFF. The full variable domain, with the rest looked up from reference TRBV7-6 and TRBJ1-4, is GAGVSQSPRYKVTKRGQDVALRCDPISGHVSLYWYRQALGQGPEFLTYFNYEAQQDKSGLPNDRFSAERPEGSISTLTIQRTEQRDSAMYRCASSLGQAPLGKLFFGSGTQLSVL.

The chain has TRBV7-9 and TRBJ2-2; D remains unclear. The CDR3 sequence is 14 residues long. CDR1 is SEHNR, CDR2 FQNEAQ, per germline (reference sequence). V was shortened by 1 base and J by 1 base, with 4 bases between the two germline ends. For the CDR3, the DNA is TGTGCCAGCAGCTTAGGATGGAACACCGGGGAGCTGTTTTTT. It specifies CASSLGWNTGELFF.

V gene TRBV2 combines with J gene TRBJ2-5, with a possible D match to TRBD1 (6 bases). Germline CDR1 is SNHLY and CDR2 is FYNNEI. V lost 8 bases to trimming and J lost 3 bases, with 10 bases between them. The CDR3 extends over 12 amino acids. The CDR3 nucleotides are TGTGCCAGCTTGGCAGGGGAAGAGACCCAGTACTTC. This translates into CASLAGEETQYF. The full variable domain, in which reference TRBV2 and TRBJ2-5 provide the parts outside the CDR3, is EPEVTQTPSHQVTQMGQEVILRCVPISNHLYFYWYRQILGQKVEFLVSFYNNEISEKSEIFDDQFSVERPDGSNFTLKIRSTKLEDSAMYFCASLAGEETQYFGPGTRLLVL.

The CDR3 sequence: CASSSPPGDYGYTF. The CDR3 DNA reads TGCGCCAGCAGCTCTCCACCGGGGGATTATGGCTACACCTTC. The chain employs TRBV5-1 and TRBJ1-2; D might be TRBD1 (5 bases). The CDR3 runs to 14 residues. V lost 3 bases and J 5 bases, leaving 14 bases between the germline ends. Germline V gene data show CDR1 as SGHRS and CDR2 as YFSETQ.

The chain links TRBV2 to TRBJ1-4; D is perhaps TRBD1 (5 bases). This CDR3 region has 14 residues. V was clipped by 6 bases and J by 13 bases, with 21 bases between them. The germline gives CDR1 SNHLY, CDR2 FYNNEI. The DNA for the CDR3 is TGTGCCAGCAGCTCGGGGCAGGTCCCGTTAAGACTGTTTTTT. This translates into CASSSGQVPLRLFF.

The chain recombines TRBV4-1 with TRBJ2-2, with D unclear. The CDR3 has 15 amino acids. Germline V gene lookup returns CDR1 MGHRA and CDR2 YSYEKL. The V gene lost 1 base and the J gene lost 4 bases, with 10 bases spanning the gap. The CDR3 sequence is CASSQGGSLTGELFF. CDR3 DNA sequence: TGCGCCAGCAGCCAAGGCGGCAGTCTCACCGGGGAGCTGTTTTTT.

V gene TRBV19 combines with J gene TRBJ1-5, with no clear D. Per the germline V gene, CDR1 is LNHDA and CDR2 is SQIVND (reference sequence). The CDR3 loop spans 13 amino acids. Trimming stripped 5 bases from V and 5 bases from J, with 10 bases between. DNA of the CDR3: TGTGCCAGTAGTGCCTCCCCGGATCAGCCCCAGCATTTT. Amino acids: CASSASPDQPQHF.

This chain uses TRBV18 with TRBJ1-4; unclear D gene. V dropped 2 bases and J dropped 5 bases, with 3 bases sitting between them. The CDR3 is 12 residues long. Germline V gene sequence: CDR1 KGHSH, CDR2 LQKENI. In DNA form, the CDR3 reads TGTGCCAGCTCACCATCGAATGAAAAACTGTTTTTT. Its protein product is CASSPSNEKLFF.

CDR3 sequence (DNA): TGTGCCAGCAGTTACTCAGCTTCCCCTGGAAACACCATATATTTT. It translates to CASSYSASPGNTIYF. The chain links TRBV6-2 or TRBV6-3 to TRBJ1-3, with unresolved D. V was shortened by 0 bases and J by 2 bases, with 8 bases between the two germline ends. The CDR3 is made up of 15 amino acids. Germline V gene lookup returns CDR1 MNHEY and CDR2 SVGEGT.

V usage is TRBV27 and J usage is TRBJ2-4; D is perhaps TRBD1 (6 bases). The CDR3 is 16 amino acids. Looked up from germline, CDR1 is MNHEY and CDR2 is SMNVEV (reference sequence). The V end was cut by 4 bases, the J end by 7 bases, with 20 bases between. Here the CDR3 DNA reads TGTGCCAGCAGTTCTCAGACAGGCACCACCGGGAACATTCAGTACTTC. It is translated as CASSSQTGTTGNIQYF.

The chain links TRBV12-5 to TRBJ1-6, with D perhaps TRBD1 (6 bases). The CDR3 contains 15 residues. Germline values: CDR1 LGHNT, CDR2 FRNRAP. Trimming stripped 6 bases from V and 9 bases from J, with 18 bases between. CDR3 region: CASGEATGIASPLHF. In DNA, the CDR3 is TGTGCTAGTGGGGAGGCGACAGGAATAGCTTCACCCCTCCACTTT.

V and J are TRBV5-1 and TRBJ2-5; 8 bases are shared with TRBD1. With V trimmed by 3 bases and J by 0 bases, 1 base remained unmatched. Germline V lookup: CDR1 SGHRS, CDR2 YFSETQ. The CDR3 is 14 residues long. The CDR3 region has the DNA TGCGCCAGCAGCTGGACAGGGAACCAAGAGACCCAGTACTTC. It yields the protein CASSWTGNQETQYF.

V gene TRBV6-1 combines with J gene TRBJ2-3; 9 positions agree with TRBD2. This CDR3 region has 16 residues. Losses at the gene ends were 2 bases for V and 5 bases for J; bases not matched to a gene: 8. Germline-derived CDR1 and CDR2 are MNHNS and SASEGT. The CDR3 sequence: CASSETASGAGDTQYF. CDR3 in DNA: TGTGCCAGCAGTGAAACGGCTAGCGGGGCTGGAGATACGCAGTATTTT.

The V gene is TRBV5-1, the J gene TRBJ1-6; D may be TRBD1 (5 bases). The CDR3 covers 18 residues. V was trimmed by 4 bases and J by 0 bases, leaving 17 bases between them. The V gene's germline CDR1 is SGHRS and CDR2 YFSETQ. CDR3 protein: CASSQKTASSSYNSPLHF. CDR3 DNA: TGCGCCAGCAGCCAGAAGACAGCCAGTAGCTCCTATAATTCACCCCTCCACTTT.

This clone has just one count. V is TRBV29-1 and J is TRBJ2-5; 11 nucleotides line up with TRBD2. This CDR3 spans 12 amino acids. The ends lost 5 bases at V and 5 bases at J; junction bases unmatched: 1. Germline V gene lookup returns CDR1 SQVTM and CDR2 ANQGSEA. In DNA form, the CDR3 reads TGCAGCGTTAGGACTAGCGGGGAGACCCAGTACTTC. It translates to CSVRTSGETQYF.

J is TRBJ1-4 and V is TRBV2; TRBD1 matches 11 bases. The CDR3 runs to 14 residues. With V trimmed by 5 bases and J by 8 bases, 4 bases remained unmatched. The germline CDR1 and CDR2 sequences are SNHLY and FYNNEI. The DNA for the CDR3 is TGTGCCAGCAGTACGGACAGGGGGCGGGAAAAACTGTTTTTT. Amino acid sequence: CASSTDRGREKLFF. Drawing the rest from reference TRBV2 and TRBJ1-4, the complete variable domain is EPEVTQTPSHQVTQMGQEVILRCVPISNHLYFYWYRQILGQKVEFLVSFYNNEISEKSEIFDDQFSVERPDGSNFTLKIRSTKLEDSAMYFCASSTDRGREKLFFGSGTQLSVL.

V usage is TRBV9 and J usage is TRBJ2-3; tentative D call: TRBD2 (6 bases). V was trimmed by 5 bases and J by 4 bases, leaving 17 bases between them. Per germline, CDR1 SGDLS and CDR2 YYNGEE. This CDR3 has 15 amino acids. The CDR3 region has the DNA TGTGCCAGCAGACCCTCGGGGACTTCGGCAGATACGCAGTATTTT. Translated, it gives CASRPSGTSADTQYF.

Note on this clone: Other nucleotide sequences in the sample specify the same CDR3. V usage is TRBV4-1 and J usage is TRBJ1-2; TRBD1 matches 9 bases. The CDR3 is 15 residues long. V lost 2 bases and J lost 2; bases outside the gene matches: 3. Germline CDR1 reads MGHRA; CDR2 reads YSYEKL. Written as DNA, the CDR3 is TGCGCCAGCAGCCAATCTGGGACAGGGAACTATGGCTACACCTTC. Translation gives CASSQSGTGNYGYTF.